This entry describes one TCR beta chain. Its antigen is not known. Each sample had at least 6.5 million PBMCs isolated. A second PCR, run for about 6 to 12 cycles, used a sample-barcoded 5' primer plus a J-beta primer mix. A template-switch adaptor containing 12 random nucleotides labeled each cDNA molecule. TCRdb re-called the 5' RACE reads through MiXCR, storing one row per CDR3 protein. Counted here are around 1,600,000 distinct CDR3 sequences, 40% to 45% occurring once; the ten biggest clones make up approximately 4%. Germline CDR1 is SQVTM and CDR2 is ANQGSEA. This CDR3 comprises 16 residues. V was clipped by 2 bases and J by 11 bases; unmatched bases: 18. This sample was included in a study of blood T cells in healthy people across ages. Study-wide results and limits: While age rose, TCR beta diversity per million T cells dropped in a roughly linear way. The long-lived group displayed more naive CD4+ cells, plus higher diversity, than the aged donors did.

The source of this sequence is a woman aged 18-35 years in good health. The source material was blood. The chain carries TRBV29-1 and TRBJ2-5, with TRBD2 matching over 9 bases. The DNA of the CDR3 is TGCAGCGTTGAACCCGCGGGGGGGCTGGGCAACAATGAGCAGTACTTC. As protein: CSVEPAGGLGNNEQYF.